This TCR beta chain appears in the sequencing data of a study of T-cell reconstitution after alpha-beta-depleted transplantation in children (dated by TCRdb to the mid-2010s). For the wider study: T-cell immune reconstitution after TCRalphabeta/CD19-depleted allogeneic hematopoietic cell transplantation in children was quantitatively tracked in the study by means of TCR repertoire profiling.

Library prep was done by PCR. The sequencer was an Illumina HiSeq 2500. TCR libraries were prepared with molecular barcoding, using unique molecular identifiers to normalize TCRbeta repertoire quantification. The raw public data were reprocessed by TCRdb itself: fastp quality trimming at Q25, MiXCR clonotype calling, in-frame beta chains only. Each entry is one CDR3 protein sequence, shown with its most common DNA and genes. Here the sample has just under 550,000 distinct CDR3 sequences; about 17% occur a single time. The ten largest make up 2.5% to 4% of the sample. Spanning cysteine to phenylalanine, the CDR3 consists of 16 amino acids. CDR3 DNA is the only sequence kept; it has 48 bases, read in frame from the first base. V has 5 bases trimmed and J has 1 base trimmed; junction bases matching no gene number 3. Worth noting for this clonotype: Its cognate antigen has yet to be identified. Nothing much larger sits one base from this clone, and base qualities are not available.

The sequence derives from a human donor who donated a stem cell graft to a child with acute lymphoblastic leukemia. The specimen comprised PBMCs from the stem cell graft donor, sampled from the stem cell graft. The chain employs TRBV12-3 or TRBV12-4 and TRBJ2-3; 13 bases in the junction line up with TRBD2. The CDR3 is CASSQGLAGGTDTQYF. At the DNA level, the sequence is TGTGCCAGCAGTCAAGGACTAGCGGGAGGCACAGATACGCAGTATTTT.